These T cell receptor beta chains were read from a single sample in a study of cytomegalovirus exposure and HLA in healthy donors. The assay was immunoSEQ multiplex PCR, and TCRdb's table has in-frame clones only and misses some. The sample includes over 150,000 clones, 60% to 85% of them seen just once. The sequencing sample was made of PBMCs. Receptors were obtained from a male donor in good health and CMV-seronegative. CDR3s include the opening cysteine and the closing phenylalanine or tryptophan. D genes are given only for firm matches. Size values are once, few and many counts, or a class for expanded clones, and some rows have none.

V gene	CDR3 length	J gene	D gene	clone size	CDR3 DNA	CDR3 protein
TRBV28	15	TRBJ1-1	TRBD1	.	TGTGCCAGCAGTTTATTAGGGGGCGTCGGCACTGAAGCTTTCTTT	CASSLLGGVGTEAFF
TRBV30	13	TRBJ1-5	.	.	TGTGCCTGGAGGAACCCCGGGGATCAGCCCCAGCATTTT	CAWRNPGDQPQHF
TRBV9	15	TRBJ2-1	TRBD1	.	TGTGCCAGCAGCCAAGACAGGGTCTCCTACAATGAGCAGTTCTTC	CASSQDRVSYNEQFF
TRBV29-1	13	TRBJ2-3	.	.	TGCAGCGTTCAGGACTTTAGCACAGATACGCAGTATTTT	CSVQDFSTDTQYF
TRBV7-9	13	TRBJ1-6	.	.	TGTTCCAGCAGCCCTGGACTTAATTCACCCCTCCACTTT	CSSSPGLNSPLHF
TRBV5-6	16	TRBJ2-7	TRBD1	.	TGTGCCAGCAGCTTGTCCCCGGGACAGGGTGTTCACGAGCAGTACTTC	CASSLSPGQGVHEQYF
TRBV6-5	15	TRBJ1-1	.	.	TGTGCCAGCAGCCGGCAGGGAGGGATCAACACTGAAGCTTTCTTT	CASSRQGGINTEAFF
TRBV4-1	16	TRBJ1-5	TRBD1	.	TGCGCCAGCAGCCAAGAGGGACAGGGGGGACACCAGCCCCAGCATTTT	CASSQEGQGGHQPQHF
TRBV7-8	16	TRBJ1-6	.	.	TGTGCCAGCAGCCGGCCACGGGTGACTTATAATTCACCCCTCCACTTT	CASSRPRVTYNSPLHF
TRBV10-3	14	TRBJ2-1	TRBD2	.	TGTGCCATCAGTGGACTAGCGGGAAACAATGAGCAGTTCTTC	CAISGLAGNNEQFF
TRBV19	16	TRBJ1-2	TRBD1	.	TGTGCCAGTAGTATAGGAGGGACAGGAGAACTGTATGGCTACACCTTC	CASSIGGTGELYGYTF
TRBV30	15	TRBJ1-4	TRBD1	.	TGTGCCTGGAGTGTGGGACAGGGATCCAATGAAAAACTGTTTTTT	CAWSVGQGSNEKLFF
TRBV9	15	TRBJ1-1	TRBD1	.	TGTGCCAGCAGCGTTGGGACAGGGTGGGGGACTGAAGCTTTCTTT	CASSVGTGWGTEAFF
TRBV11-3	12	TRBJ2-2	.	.	TGTGCCAGCAGCGGACTCACCGGGGAGCTGTTTTTT	CASSGLTGELFF
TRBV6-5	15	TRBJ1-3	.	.	TGTGCCAGCAGTTACGAGGCGGGGCCGGGTCACACCATATATTTT	CASSYEAGPGHTIYF
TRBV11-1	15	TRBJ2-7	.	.	TGTGCCAGCAGCCAATTCGACAGGGAGGTTGACGAGCAGTACTTC	CASSQFDREVDEQYF
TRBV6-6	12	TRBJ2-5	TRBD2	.	TGTGCCAGCAGTTGGGAGGGGAGGACCCAGTACTTC	CASSWEGRTQYF
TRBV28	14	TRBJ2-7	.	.	TGTGCCAGCAGTCGGTTGGGCGTTCTCTACGAGCAGTACTTC	CASSRLGVLYEQYF
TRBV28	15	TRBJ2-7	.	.	TGTGCCAGCCAGGCGGGGGACAGGAGAGCCTACGAGCAGTACTTC	CASQAGDRRAYEQYF
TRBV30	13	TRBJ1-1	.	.	TGTGCCTGGGGGGGGTACGTGAACACTGAAGCTTTCTTT	CAWGGYVNTEAFF
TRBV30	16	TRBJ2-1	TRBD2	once	TGTGCCTGGAGTTCGGGCGGGGGGAGTACCTACAATGAGCAGTTCTTC	CAWSSGGGSTYNEQFF
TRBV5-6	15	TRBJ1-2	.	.	TGTGCCAGCAGCCCGACAGGAAGGGCTAACTATGGCTACACCTTC	CASSPTGRANYGYTF
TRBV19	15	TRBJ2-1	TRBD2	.	TGTGCCAGTAGTATAGCGGGAGGGAACTACAATGAGCAGTTCTTC	CASSIAGGNYNEQFF
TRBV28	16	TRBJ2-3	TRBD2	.	TGTGCCAGCAGTTTTGTGGGGACTAGCGTGCAAGATACGCAGTATTTT	CASSFVGTSVQDTQYF
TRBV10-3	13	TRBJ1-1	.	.	TGTGCCATCAGTGACCCAGGGTACGCTGAAGCTTTCTTT	CAISDPGYAEAFF
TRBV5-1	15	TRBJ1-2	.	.	TGCGCCAGCAGCTTGATGCAGGGCAATAACTATGGCTACACCTTC	CASSLMQGNNYGYTF
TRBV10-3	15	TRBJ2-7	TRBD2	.	TGTGCCATCAGGGAGGGACTAGCGGGAGTGGACGAGCAGTACTTC	CAIREGLAGVDEQYF
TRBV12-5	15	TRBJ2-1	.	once	TGTGCTAGTGGTTTGCCCGGACTTTACTACAATGAGCAGTTCTTC	CASGLPGLYYNEQFF
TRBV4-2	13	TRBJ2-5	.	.	TGTGCCAGCAGCCAAAGGGGTATGGAGACCCAGTACTTC	CASSQRGMETQYF
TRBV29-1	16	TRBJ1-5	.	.	TGCAGCGTTTCTTGGGGGCAAAGCGGGGGCAATCAGCCCCAGCATTTT	CSVSWGQSGGNQPQHF
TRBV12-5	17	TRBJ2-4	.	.	TGTGCTAGTGGTTCTATTCACAGGGTCATAGCCAAAAACATTCAGTACTTC	CASGSIHRVIAKNIQYF
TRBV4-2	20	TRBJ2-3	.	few	TGTGCCAGCAGCCACTATTCGGGGCTGGCGGGGGCTATTCGCACAGATACGCAGTATTTT	CASSHYSGLAGAIRTDTQYF
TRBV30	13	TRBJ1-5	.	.	TGTGCCTGGAGTGCACAGGGTGATCAGCCCCAGCATTTT	CAWSAQGDQPQHF
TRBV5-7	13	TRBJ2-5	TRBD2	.	TGTGCCAGCCAACTAGCGGTCCAAGAGACCCAGTACTTC	CASQLAVQETQYF
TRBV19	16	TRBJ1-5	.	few	TGTGCCAGTAGTATCGCAGGTCCAATTAGCAATCAGCCCCAGCATTTT	CASSIAGPISNQPQHF
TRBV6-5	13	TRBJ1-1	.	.	TGTGCCAGCAGTTATGAGAAGTACACTGAAGCTTTCTTT	CASSYEKYTEAFF
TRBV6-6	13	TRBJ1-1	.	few	TGTGCCAGCACCCTCGTCCTGAACACTGAAGCTTTCTTT	CASTLVLNTEAFF
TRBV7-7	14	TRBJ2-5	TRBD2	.	TGTGCCAGCAGCCCCCGGACTAGGCAGGAGACCCAGTACTTC	CASSPRTRQETQYF
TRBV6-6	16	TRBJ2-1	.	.	TGTGCCAGCAGGGATAGAGGCAGGGGGGACGTGAATGAGCAGTTCTTC	CASRDRGRGDVNEQFF
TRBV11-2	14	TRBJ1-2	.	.	TGTGCCAGCAGCTTATCCAGGAACCCGCTGGTCTACACCTTC	CASSLSRNPLVYTF
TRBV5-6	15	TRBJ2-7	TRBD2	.	TGTGCCAGCAGTTTTGAAACTAGCGGGAGCTACGAGCAGTACTTC	CASSFETSGSYEQYF
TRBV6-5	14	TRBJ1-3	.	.	TGTGCCAGCTCGCAGAGCTTGGAGGGAAACACCATATATTTT	CASSQSLEGNTIYF
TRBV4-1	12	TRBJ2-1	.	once	TGCGCCAGCAGAGCAGAGGCGGGGGAGCAGTTCTTC	CASRAEAGEQFF
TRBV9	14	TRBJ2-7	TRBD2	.	TGTGCCAGCAGCCCCCGGACTAGAGGCGACGAGCAGTACTTC	CASSPRTRGDEQYF
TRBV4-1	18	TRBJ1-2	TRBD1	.	TGCGCCAGCAGCCAAGGGACAGGGGGAGGCCCTGCTAACTATGGCTACACCTTC	CASSQGTGGGPANYGYTF
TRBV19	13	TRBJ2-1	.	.	TGTGCCAGTAGTATTTTGACTGCGAATGAGCAGTTCTTC	CASSILTANEQFF